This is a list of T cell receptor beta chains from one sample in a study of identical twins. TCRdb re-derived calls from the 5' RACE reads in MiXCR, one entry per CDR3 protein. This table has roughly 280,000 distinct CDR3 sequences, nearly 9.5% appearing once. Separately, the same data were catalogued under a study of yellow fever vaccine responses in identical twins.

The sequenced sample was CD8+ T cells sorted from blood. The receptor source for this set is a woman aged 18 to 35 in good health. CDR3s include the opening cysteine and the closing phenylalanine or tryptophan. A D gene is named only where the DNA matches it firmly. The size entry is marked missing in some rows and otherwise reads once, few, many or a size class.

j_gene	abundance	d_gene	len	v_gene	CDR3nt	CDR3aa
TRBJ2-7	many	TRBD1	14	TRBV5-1	TGCGCCAGCAACGATAGGACAGGGTTGGACGAGCAGTACTTC	CASNDRTGLDEQYF
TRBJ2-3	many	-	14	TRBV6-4	TGTGCCAGCAGTGACTCACAGGGCACAGATACGCAGTATTTT	CASSDSQGTDTQYF
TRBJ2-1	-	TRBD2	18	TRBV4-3	TGCGCCAGCAGCCAAGAGCCCCCTAGCAGCGGGGTCTACAATGAGCAGTTCTTC	CASSQEPPSSGVYNEQFF
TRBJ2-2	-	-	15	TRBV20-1	TGCAGTGCTAGGTCAAGGGCAGCGAACACCGGGGAGCTGTTTTTT	CSARSRAANTGELFF
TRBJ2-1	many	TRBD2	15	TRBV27	TGTGCCAGCAGTTTATCACTAGCGGACTACAATGAGCAGTTCTTC	CASSLSLADYNEQFF
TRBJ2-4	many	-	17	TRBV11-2	TGTGCCAGCAGCTTAGATGACTCTGGGGGCGACGGAAACATTCAGTACTTC	CASSLDDSGGDGNIQYF
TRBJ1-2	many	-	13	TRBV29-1	TGCAGCGTTGTGGGGGACATCAACTATGGCTACACCTTC	CSVVGDINYGYTF
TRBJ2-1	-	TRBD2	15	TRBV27	TGTGCCAGCAGTTTAGGGTCTAGCGGTCTCTATGAGCAGTTCTTC	CASSLGSSGLYEQFF
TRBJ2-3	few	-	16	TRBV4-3	TGCGCCAGCAGCCAAGATATCGCGGGGCCCCCAGATACGCAGTATTTT	CASSQDIAGPPDTQYF
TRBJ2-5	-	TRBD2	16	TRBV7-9	TGTGCCAGCAGCTTAGTGGGGACTAGCGACCAAGAGACCCAGTACTTC	CASSLVGTSDQETQYF
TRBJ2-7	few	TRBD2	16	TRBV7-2	TGTGCCAGCAGCTTATCACTCGGGAGGTCGGACTACGAGCAGTACTTC	CASSLSLGRSDYEQYF
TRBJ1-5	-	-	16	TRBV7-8	TGTGCCAGCAGCGTAACAGGATACTCTAGCAATCAGCCCCAGCATTTT	CASSVTGYSSNQPQHF
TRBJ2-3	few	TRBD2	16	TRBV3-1	TGTGCCAGCAGCCAAGGACTAGCGGGGACCACAGATACGCAGTATTTT	CASSQGLAGTTDTQYF
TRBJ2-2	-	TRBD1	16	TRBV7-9	TGTGCCAGCAGCGAACGACAGGGGGCGAGCACCGGGGAGCTGTTTTTT	CASSERQGASTGELFF
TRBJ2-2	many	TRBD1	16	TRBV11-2	TGTGCCAGCAGCCCGAGGACAGGGGGCTCTTCCGGGGAGCTGTTTTTT	CASSPRTGGSSGELFF
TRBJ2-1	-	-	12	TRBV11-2	TGTGCCAGCAGCTTATGGGAATATGAGCAGTTCTTC	CASSLWEYEQFF
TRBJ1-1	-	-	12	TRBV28	TGTGCCAGCAGGTCAGGGAGCCCTGAAGCTTTCTTT	CASRSGSPEAFF
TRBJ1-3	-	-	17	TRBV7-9	TGTGCCAGCAGGGATATGGTACAGCCCTACTCTGGAAACACCATATATTTT	CASRDMVQPYSGNTIYF
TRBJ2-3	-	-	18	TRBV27	TGTGCCAGCAGTTTAGTGTTTTGGGGCGGTACTAGCACAGATACGCAGTATTTT	CASSLVFWGGTSTDTQYF
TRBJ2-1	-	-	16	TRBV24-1	TGTGCCACCAGTGTAGAACAGGGAGGGTACTACAATGAGCAGTTCTTC	CATSVEQGGYYNEQFF
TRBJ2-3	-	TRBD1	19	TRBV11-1	TGTGCCAGCAGCTCGCCCCGGGACAGGGACTCCCCGAGCACAGATACGCAGTATTTT	CASSSPRDRDSPSTDTQYF
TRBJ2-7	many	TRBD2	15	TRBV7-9	TGTGCCAGCAGCGACAGCGGGGAAAATCCCTACGAGCAGTACTTC	CASSDSGENPYEQYF